The present TCR beta chain was sequenced within a study of T cell responses to AZD1222 COVID-19 vaccine. V was pared by 4 bases and J by 7 bases, with 11 bases between. Germline assignment: CDR1 SGHTA and CDR2 FQGNSA. The CDR3 has 14 amino acids. Assay: immunoSEQ multiplex PCR; the TCRdb copy retains only in-frame clones and omits some. The sample has about 140,000 clones; about 88% are singletons. This chain uses TRBV7-2 with TRBJ1-6; D is unresolved. The source of this sequence is an adult who received the AZD1222 COVID-19 vaccine. Sequenced here: peripheral blood, sampled 28 days after the second AZD1222 dose. CDR3 protein: CASSSNRGNSPLHF. CDR3 DNA: TGTGCCAGCAGCTCGAACAGAGGCAATTCACCCCTCCACTTT.